The T cell receptor (beta chain) under discussion was sequenced for a study of blood T cell repertoires in COVID-19 (TCRdb year 2020). About the study as a whole: Samples from collaborators originated in the United States, Italy and Spain and spanned both the acute and convalescent phases of COVID-19. The material from the prospective study consisted of cDNA or gDNA derived from T cells, B-cell-depleted T cells, or PBMCs. Subjects who had been exposed to COVID-19, were actively infected with it, or had recovered from it provided the deeply sampled blood TCRbeta repertoires that made up the dataset. The repertoires were released in a freely available public database meant as a resource for research on the immune response to SARS-CoV-2. Samples came from the ongoing ImmuneRACE study (first 160 participants) plus 1,254 subjects from 6 global collaborators. Nearly every sample came with metadata listing a de-identified subject ID, COVID-19 status, age in years and sex. Where available, HLA class I and class II types were obtained from metadata supplied by the sample provider rather than from assay-based typing.

TCRbeta CDR3 regions were amplified from genomic DNA by means of the immunoSEQ Assay, a bias-controlled multiplex PCR. The paper's processing steps were these. Within the assay, amplification of reference gene primers was used to estimate how many nucleated cells each sample contained. To quantify the absolute abundance of each unique TCRbeta CDR3 rearrangement, sequence reads were collapsed and filtered. For each sample, productive Simpson clonality was calculated by taking the square root of Simpson's diversity index across productive rearrangements. The table was pulled from immuneACCESS by TCRdb, which kept in-frame rearrangements only. Such tables lose some clones; where checked, under half of the loss comes from unresolved V genes, and the rest has no known cause. V and J calls and clone size are those listed in that table; D and trimming were worked out from the DNA. The sample table records around 370,000 clones; 88% of these occur just once. The ten largest clones take up 1.2% of the sample.

Worth noting for this clone: It lacks a known antigen. Base qualities were left out, and no much larger clone turns up one base away.

Participants in the prospective study were aged about 18 to 95 years, lived in about two dozen United States geographic areas, and enrolled through a virtual design. In the prospective study, cohorts were assigned on the basis of participant-reported clinical history obtained from a screening survey and a study questionnaire. ImmuneRACE Cohort 3 recovered participants were defined by two consecutive negative NP/OP PCR tests, healthcare professional clearance, or symptom resolution. Mobile phlebotomists in the prospective study collected whole blood, serum and a nasopharyngeal or oropharyngeal swab from every participant. Participants in the prospective study had the option to provide additional blood draws and questionnaires over an approximately 2-month period. Before DNA extraction, prospective study blood samples were shipped either frozen or at room temperature. Paper-wide results and their limitations: Clinical and demographic metadata were provided uncurated, with the amount varying by source and participant.

The CDR3 starts with the cysteine, ends with the phenylalanine, and has 12 residues. Only the CDR3 part of the read is kept: 36 bases, read in frame from the first base. Deletion took 5 bases off V and 3 bases off J, with a span of 7 bases between the germline ends. Rearrangement joined TRBV12-3 or TRBV12-4 to TRBJ1-1; the D gene assignment is ambiguous. The receptor comes from a woman aged 18-29 years who had recovered from COVID-19. Sequenced material: PBMCs or T cells enriched from blood (not recorded which). The nucleotide sequence reads as follows: TGTGCCAGCAGTAAACAGTACACTGAAGCTTTCTTT. It specifies CASSKQYTEAFF.